This TCR beta chain was recovered during a study of molecular identifiers for immune sequencing clone quantification. Germline CDR1 reads SGHVS; CDR2 reads FNYEAQ. This CDR3 comprises 15 residues. V lost 5 bases, J lost 0 bases, and 6 bases stayed unmatched. Libraries for naive CD8 T cells, which were made from approximately 22,000 to 940,000 sorted cells, drew on 10%, 30% or 50% of the RNA. This clonotype was detected ten times or more. Its antigen is not identified. As previously described, bulk TCR libraries were made using listed TCR primers. TCRdb re-analysed the PCR reads in MiXCR, keeping a single row per CDR3 protein. This table holds 90,000 or so distinct CDR3 sequences, roughly a fifth found once. Whole-study findings and limits: Spiked-in Jurkat TCR RNA corresponding to one cell was reported as detectable against around 1 million naive cells.

This clonotype was obtained from a human donor in good health. Some libraries in this study had Jurkat cell RNA spiked in. The sequencing input was naive CD8+ T cells from blood, with Jurkat cell RNA spiked in. Described subset: FACS-sorted CD8+CD4-CCR7+CD45RA+ naive T cells. The chain carries TRBV7-6 and TRBJ1-1, with 7 bases matching TRBD1. CDR3 amino acids: CASSKKQGMNTEAFF. In DNA, the CDR3 is TGTGCCAGCAGCAAAAAACAGGGGATGAACACTGAAGCTTTCTTT. Filled out from reference TRBV7-6 and TRBJ1-1, the complete variable domain reads GAGVSQSPRYKVTKRGQDVALRCDPISGHVSLYWYRQALGQGPEFLTYFNYEAQQDKSGLPNDRFSAERPEGSISTLTIQRTEQRDSAMYRCASSKKQGMNTEAFFGQGTRLTVV.